This T cell receptor (beta chain) was sequenced during a study of T cell responses to AZD1222 COVID-19 vaccine. The method was immunoSEQ multiplex PCR; TCRdb's version includes in-frame clones alone and lacks a portion of them. The sample yields around 130,000 clones, 88% seen once. Germline assignment: CDR1 KGHSH and CDR2 LQKENI. The CDR3 length is 15 residues. V lost 0 bases, J lost 4 bases, and 12 bases lay in between. This chain links TRBV18 with TRBJ1-2; TRBD1 might be the D (5 bases). The sample here was peripheral blood, taken 28 days after the second AZD1222 dose. The clonotype originates from an adult who received the AZD1222 COVID-19 vaccine. The CDR3 protein is CASSPPGRTLYGYTF. The CDR3 nucleotides read TGTGCCAGCTCACCACCGGGACGGACGCTCTATGGCTACACCTTC.